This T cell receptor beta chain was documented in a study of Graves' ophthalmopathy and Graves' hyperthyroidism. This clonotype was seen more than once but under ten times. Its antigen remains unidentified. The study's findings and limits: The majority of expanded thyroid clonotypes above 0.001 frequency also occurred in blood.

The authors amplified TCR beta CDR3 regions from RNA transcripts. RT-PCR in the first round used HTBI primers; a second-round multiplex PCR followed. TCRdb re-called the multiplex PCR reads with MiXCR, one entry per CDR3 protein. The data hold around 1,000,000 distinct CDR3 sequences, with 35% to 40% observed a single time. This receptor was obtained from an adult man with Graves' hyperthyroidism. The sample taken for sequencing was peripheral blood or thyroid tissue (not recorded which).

The CDR3 region has the DNA TGTGCCAGCAGCCAAGAGGTCAGATCGGAGCAGTACTTC. Protein sequence: CASSQEVRSEQYF. The J gene is TRBJ2-7, the V gene TRBV3-1; no definite D call. The ends were cut back, 0 bases at V and 7 bases at J, with 10 bases in the middle. The CDR3 sequence is 13 residues long. Germline V gives CDR1 LGHDT, CDR2 YNNKEL (reference sequence).